Reported below is one T cell receptor (beta chain). The antigen is undetermined. Researchers ran the PCR with 60 Vbeta and 13 Jbeta primers. Sequenced by immunoSEQ multiplex PCR; TCRdb stores in-frame clones only, minus some. The data hold 200,000 or so clones, with 82% observed a single time. The sample comes from a study of cytomegalovirus exposure and HLA in healthy donors. Whole-study context: T cells numbering about 179 million yielded around 120 million unique TCR beta sequences in an earlier analysis. Findings of the study overall: Several V segments, TRBV6-2 and TRBV6-3 among them, could not be told apart and were dropped. When analyzed later, a missense DCLRE1C variant was found to be linked to TCR beta V- and J-gene trimming.

The V gene lost 8 bases and the J gene lost 0 bases, with 11 bases spanning the gap. Germline V gene data show CDR1 as MNHEY and CDR2 as SMNVEV (reference sequence). The CDR3 is made up of 14 amino acids. Sequenced: PBMCs. J is TRBJ2-1 and V is TRBV27, with unresolved D. This TCR was sampled from a woman aged 18-35 years in good health and CMV-seronegative. In nucleotides, the CDR3 is TGTGCCAGCCCCCTTTCCGGCTCCTACAATGAGCAGTTCTTC. Its protein product is CASPLSGSYNEQFF.